The TCR beta chain described here comes from a study of cytomegalovirus exposure and HLA in healthy donors (dated by TCRdb to about 2017). With respect to the entire study: An earlier analysis of some 620 of the donors reported about 260 Gb of sequence data and 117 million unique TCR beta sequences obtained from around 170 million T cells. The study used immunosequencing to profile the T cell repertoires of approximately 690 subjects and linked those repertoires to cytomegalovirus serostatus. Besides the first cohort of 550 to 750 subjects, a separate validation cohort made up of around 120 different subjects was used. Among the roughly 430 genotyped donors, about 85% belonged to the genetic ancestry cluster associated with self-reported Caucasian donors. Both class I and class II loci were covered by HLA typing, at four-digit resolution. The study combined high-throughput TCR immunosequencing, statistical association of individual TCRs with disease status, and machine learning to predict cytomegalovirus infection status. An early release that covered around 590 HLA-typed donors contained approximately 290 gigabases of sequencing data and around 85 million unique TCR sequences. The number of donors typed differed by locus, with 629-630 for A, B, C, DRB1 and DQB1, more than 500 for DQA1, 600 to 610 for DPA1, and under 490 for DPB1. In a later genetic analysis, genome-wide SNP genotypes for about three fifths of the roughly 670 donors were used, and that subset was treated as a discovery cohort. Rather than drawing on any new phenotypic data, the later analysis identified candidate immune exposures from TCR beta sequences and the way those sequences occurred across donors. An earlier analysis of some 500 of the donors applied high-throughput TCR beta sequencing to assess whether each TCR beta V gene segment acted as functional or pseudogenic. Donor age, sex, ethnicity and CMV serostatus were collected together with the repertoire data. In a later analysis, previously published TCR beta repertoires from 550 to 700 donors were re-analyzed and high-resolution HLA genotyping was added so that TCR occurrence patterns could be studied. The study aimed to test whether signatures of past pathogen exposure could be identified by cataloging public T cell receptors. Because of strong linkage in the cohort, five DR-DQ haplotypes were treated as single units for association and clustering. Across roughly 420 genotyped donors of the cohort, an average of approximately 240,000 unique TCR beta nucleotide sequences per donor were sequenced, and roughly 20% of those sequences were non-productive. All discovery cohort repertoires had been generated on a single sequencing platform.

Trimming removed 3 bases from V and 3 bases from J, leaving 9 bases between the germline ends. Taken from cysteine to phenylalanine, the CDR3 has 14 residues. The only DNA kept is the CDR3, 42 bases in frame from the first base. The germline V gene sets CDR1 to SNHLY and CDR2 to FYNNEI. The cohort was made up of 666 healthy bone marrow donors. At the time of sampling, all cohort members were nominally healthy, though unrecorded immune exposures were likely present. The donor was CMV seronegative and was included in the group of under 450 seronegative cohort members. Each donor provided a peripheral blood sample, and peripheral blood mononuclear cells were used for TCR beta sequencing. Genomic DNA was extracted from the blood cell samples with the Qiagen DNeasy Blood Extraction Kit. Results and caveats for the whole study, not just this receptor: A later genetic analysis associated a missense DCLRE1C variant with V-gene and J-gene trimming of TCR beta chains, and an independent cohort replicated the association. In a later analysis, some 18,000 TCR beta sequences were associated with specific HLA alleles at a false discovery rate of 0.05. In the study, some 160 TCR beta chains were listed as associated with cytomegalovirus. According to a later genetic analysis, donors in an Asian-associated ancestry cluster had fewer N-insertions in productive TCRs than the roughly 700-donor mean. Because HLA typing was missing for some donors at each locus, association tests included only the typed subset. Some IMGT-functional V segments, including TRBV6-2 and TRBV6-3, could not be distinguished by the 87-base-pair reads and were therefore excluded. According to a later analysis, most CMV-associated TCR beta chains appeared to be HLA-restricted, and the HLA associations seemed to be driven largely by CMV exposure. The authors suggested that the approach could potentially be extended to other disease states and immunological phenotypes. Linkage disequilibrium might explain the correlated functional status among segregating V segments, but an unknown experimental factor could not be excluded. In a later analysis, HLA-associated TCR beta chains were found to be more clonally expanded and to have lower generation probabilities than equally common non-associated chains. Most TCR sequences were seen in very few donors, while some public TCRs were found in many individuals. Because counts were too low, 15 to 20 rarely observed V segments, including chromosome 9 orphons, were excluded from the earlier analysis of some 540 of the donors. A few of the identified cytomegalovirus-associated TCR beta chains were confirmed in vitro to be specific for cytomegalovirus antigens. A later analysis reported that several top co-occurrence clusters appeared linked to parvovirus B19, influenza, CMV and Epstein-Barr virus. Assigning TCR associations to individual alleles was difficult when HLA alleles, especially DR and DQ, strongly co-occurred. In a later analysis, TCR association rates were found to vary across HLA loci, with the most associated TCRs seen for DRB1 alleles and the fewest for HLA-C alleles. The sequencing pipeline was judged likely to have produced a cluster of highly shared sequence variants as a technical artifact. A further reported finding was that TCR beta sequences accurately predicted the HLA-A and HLA-B alleles for most subjects in the first cohort. In an earlier analysis of several hundred of the donors, most TCR beta V segments were observed in productive rearrangements about 87% or about 30% of the time, broadly matching IMGT annotations. The classifier was reported to diagnose cytomegalovirus status with high specificity and sensitivity in both the original and validation cohorts. Sequencing depth was assumed to be roughly uniform across donors in the presence/absence analyses, though that assumption may not hold. Only TCR beta chains were sequenced in this cohort, and the absence of alpha or paired-chain data limited detectable features. Immune exposure information for the cohort was limited to CMV serostatus.

This clone was seen only once. What antigen it recognizes has not been identified. No base-level quality is on record; no much larger clone is a single base apart. The library was made by the immunoSEQ multiplex PCR assay. The multiplex PCR relied on a mix of 60 forward primers for TCR Vbeta segments and 13 reverse primers for TCR Jbeta segments. A multiplex PCR assay on genomic DNA amplified the CDR3 region of rearranged TCR beta genes. On the Illumina HiSeq System, the amplified TCR beta libraries were sequenced as 87-base-pair reads. On the study's bioinformatics: In a later analysis, tens of millions of unique TCR beta chains were counted across the 650 to 700 repertoires, and about 9.9 million of these chains were shared by at least two donors. A nearest-neighbor algorithm error-corrected the raw reads and collapsed the reads into unique sequences, merging closely related sequences to remove PCR and sequencing errors. Alignment of CDR3 sequences to IMGT reference sequences was used to assign V, D and J gene segments. For a sequence to be retained, at least a six-nucleotide match to both a V gene segment and a J gene segment was required. A rearrangement counted as productive if the CDR3 had no stop codons and remained in frame with V and J, and every other rearrangement counted as non-productive. CDR3 was defined by IMGT convention, running from the second conserved V-encoded cysteine to the conserved J-encoded phenylalanine. In an earlier analysis of approximately 500 of the donors, sequences lacking an unambiguous match to a single V gene segment were excluded. An earlier analysis of about 600 of the donors called V segments functional above 56.7% productive rearrangements and segregating when the between-donor standard deviation exceeded 5%. A statistical classification framework was built to diagnose cytomegalovirus status from the catalog of TCR beta chain sequences. A later analysis assigned V and J genes by comparing TCR nucleotide sequences with IMGT/GENE-DB human TR gene sequences. The TCRdist pipeline was used in a later analysis to assign CDR3 sequences and most-parsimonious VDJ recombination scenarios. A later analysis defined each TCR beta chain by its CDR3 amino acid sequence plus V-gene family, and excluded reads lacking a unique V-gene family. As a way to deal with suspected cross-contamination and a sequencing artifact, a later analysis dropped hundreds of nucleotide sequences that were highly shared and had low generation probability. In a later analysis, a clonal expansion index for each public chain was calculated from normalized within-repertoire ranks of inferred template counts. In a later analysis, generation probabilities were computed with a VDJ recombination model fitted to out-of-frame rearrangements, and the resulting probabilities were checked against IGoR. A later analysis scored TCR-TCR, TCR-HLA and TCR-CMV co-occurrence with hypergeometric tests, applying a repertoire-size bias correction to TCR pairs. False discovery rates were estimated in a later analysis by permuting HLA or CMV assignments 20 times. A later analysis grouped co-occurring TCRs with DBSCAN, adding TCRdist sequence similarity when clustering within HLA-allele-positive subsets. Repertoires with fewer than 30,000 or more than 120,000 public chains were left out of co-occurrence clustering, as were five repertoires with anomalous nucleotide sharing. The source is immuneACCESS, and TCRdb retained only in-frame sequences with V and J called. Part of the clones is not carried over; for the studies checked, unresolved V genes explain less than half of this, and the remainder is unexplained. D and trimming come from the DNA, and the V and J calls and clone size come from that table. Here the sample has roughly 170,000 clones; about 86% occur a single time. Jointly, the top ten make up about 2% of the sample.

Sequencing input: PBMCs. In this chain, TRBV2 is recombined with TRBJ1-5, with an unclear D gene assignment. This clonotype originated in a woman in her 30s in good health and CMV-seronegative. The nucleotides read TGTGCCAGCAGTGAGGTCCAGATCAATCAGCCCCAGCATTTT. Its protein product is CASSEVQINQPQHF.